This T cell receptor beta chain was captured in a study of blood T cell repertoires in COVID-19. Germline loops: CDR1 MDHEN, CDR2 SYDVKM. The V and J ends lost 8 bases and 2 bases, in that order; junction bases with no gene match: 5. The CDR3 is 13 amino acids. In the original processing: Using reference gene primer amplification, nucleated cell counts were estimated. Here immunoSEQ multiplex PCR was the method, and the copy in TCRdb shows in-frame clones only, minus some. V, J and clone size are those of that table, while D and trimming were read from the DNA. The top ten clones hold roughly 2% of a sample with roughly 300,000 clones, roughly 91% of them seen once. This clone was seen a handful of times.

This receptor was identified in a woman in her forties with acute COVID-19. Sequenced material: PBMCs or T cells enriched from blood (not recorded which). This rearrangement joins TRBV28 to TRBJ1-2; 7 positions match TRBD1. CDR3 DNA: TGTGCCAGCCGGGACAGTATAAACTATGGCTACACCTTC. Its translation: CASRDSINYGYTF.